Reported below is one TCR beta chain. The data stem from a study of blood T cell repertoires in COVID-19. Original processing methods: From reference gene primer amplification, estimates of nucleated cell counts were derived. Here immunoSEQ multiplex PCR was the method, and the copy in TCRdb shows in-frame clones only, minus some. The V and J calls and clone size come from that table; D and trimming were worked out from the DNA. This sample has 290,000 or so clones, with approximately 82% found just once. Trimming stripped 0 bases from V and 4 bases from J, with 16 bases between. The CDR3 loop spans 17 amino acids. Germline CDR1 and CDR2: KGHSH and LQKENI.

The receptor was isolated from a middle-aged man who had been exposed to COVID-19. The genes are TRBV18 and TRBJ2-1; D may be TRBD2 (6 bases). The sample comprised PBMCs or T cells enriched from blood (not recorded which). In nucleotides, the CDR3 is TGTGCCAGCTCACCACCCAGTCAGGGACTGGGGTACAATGAGCAGTTCTTC. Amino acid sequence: CASSPPSQGLGYNEQFF.